This T cell receptor beta chain was found in a study of blood T cell repertoires in COVID-19 (TCRdb year 2020). Regarding the complete study: The collaborator samples originated in the United States, Italy and Spain and spanned the acute and convalescent phases of COVID-19. Where HLA class I and class II types were available, the types were taken from metadata supplied by the sample provider, not from assay-based typing. Nearly every sample came with metadata listing a de-identified subject ID, COVID-19 status, age in years and sex. The samples were drawn from the first 160 participants of the ongoing ImmuneRACE study and from roughly 1,300 subjects provided by 6 global collaborators. Deeply sampled blood TCRbeta repertoires from subjects exposed to, actively infected with, or recovered from COVID-19 were included in the dataset. The repertoires were released in a freely available public database meant as a resource for research on the immune response to SARS-CoV-2. The prospective study material was composed of cDNA or gDNA derived from T cells, B-cell-depleted T cells, or PBMCs.

Findings and caveats that apply to the study as a whole: Clinical and demographic metadata were provided uncurated, with the amount varying by source and participant.

The immunoSEQ Assay, a bias-controlled multiplex PCR, was used to amplify TCRbeta CDR3 regions from genomic DNA. As for the authors' bioinformatics: The number of nucleated cells in each sample was estimated by amplification of reference gene primers within the assay. To quantify the absolute abundance of each unique TCRbeta CDR3 rearrangement, sequence reads were collapsed and filtered. Productive Simpson clonality was computed per sample as the square root of Simpson's diversity index over productive rearrangements. TCRdb carries this immuneACCESS record with in-frame sequences only. Its versions omit some clonotypes, under half of them owing to an unresolved V gene in the studies checked, with the rest unexplained. For V, J and clone size, that table is used; D and trimming come from the DNA. The sample table shows about 210,000 clones, and 80% to 90% are seen once. In total, the top ten clones hold roughly 7.6% of the sample.

Each collaborating institution followed its own protocols to collect whole blood in K2EDTA tubes. For TCRbeta analysis, collaborators shipped samples as frozen whole blood, isolated PBMCs, or DNA extracted from either of those sample types. The germline ends are 8 bases apart after V is trimmed by 5 bases and J by 1 base. The CDR3 contains 13 residues, cysteine and phenylalanine counted. The entry retains the CDR3 DNA only, 39 bases that are in frame from base 1. The germline V gene gives CDR1 as SGHRS and CDR2 as YFSETQ. Regarding this clone: The antigen it recognizes is unknown. Base-call qualities are not available, and no considerably larger clone is one nucleotide away.

This sequence uses TRBV5-1 and TRBJ2-3, and TRBD1 may be the D gene, going by 6 matching bases. Sample: peripheral blood. This TCR came from a woman aged 45 to 65 with acute or convalescent COVID-19. The CDR3 protein sequence reads: CASRAGGTDTQYF. The nucleotides are TGCGCCAGCAGGGCAGGGGGCACAGATACGCAGTATTTT.